This TCR beta chain emerged from a study of control samples from healthy donors and cancer patients. Germline V gene sequence: CDR1 MDHEN, CDR2 SYDVKM. The CDR3 runs to 15 residues. V was cut by 7 bases and J by 0 bases, with 16 bases left in between. Profiled with immunoSEQ multiplex PCR; TCRdb holds only in-frame clones, not every one. The sample consists of a few hundred thousand clones, 90% of them appearing once. Sequenced sample: PBMCs. The chain joins TRBV28 to TRBJ2-7; D possibly matches TRBD1 or TRBD2 (5 bases each). The receptor comes from a man aged 35 to 55 with head and neck cancer. The CDR3 is CASTPSGGGSYEQYF. CDR3 DNA: TGTGCCAGCACCCCGAGTGGGGGTGGCTCCTACGAGCAGTACTTC.